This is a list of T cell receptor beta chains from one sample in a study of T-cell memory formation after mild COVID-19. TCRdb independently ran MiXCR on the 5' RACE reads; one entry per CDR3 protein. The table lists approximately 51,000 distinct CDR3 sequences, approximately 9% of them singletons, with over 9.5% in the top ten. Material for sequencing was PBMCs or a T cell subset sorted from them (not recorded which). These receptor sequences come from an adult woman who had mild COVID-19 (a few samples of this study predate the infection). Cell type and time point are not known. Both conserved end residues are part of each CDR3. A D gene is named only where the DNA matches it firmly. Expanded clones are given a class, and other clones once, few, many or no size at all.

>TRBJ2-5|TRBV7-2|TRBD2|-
TGTGCCAGCAGCGACCGGACTAGCGGGGCTGAGACCCAGTACTTC
CASSDRTSGAETQYF
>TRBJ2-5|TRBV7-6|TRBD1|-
TGTGCCAGCAGCTTAGAGGGGGCTCGGTGGGAGACCCAGTACTTC
CASSLEGARWETQYF
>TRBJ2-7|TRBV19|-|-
TGTGCCAGTAGCCGACCCCAATGGTATTTCGGGCAGTACTTC
CASSRPQWYFGQYF
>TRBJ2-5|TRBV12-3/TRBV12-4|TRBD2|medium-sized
TGTGCCAGCAGTCCCCGAGCGGGAGTGGGGGAGACCCAGTACTTC
CASSPRAGVGETQYF
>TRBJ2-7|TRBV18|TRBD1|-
TGTGCCAGCTCAGCCGGGACAGGGGGCAACGAGCAGTACTTC
CASSAGTGGNEQYF
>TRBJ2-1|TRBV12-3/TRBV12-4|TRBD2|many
TGTGCCAGCAGTCGAAGGACTAGCGGGAGGGTTAACTCCTACAATGAGCAGTTCTTC
CASSRRTSGRVNSYNEQFF
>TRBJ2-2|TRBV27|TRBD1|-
TGTGCCAGCAGTCAACCCGGGACAGGGGGGGTTGACGGGGAGCTGTTTTTT
CASSQPGTGGVDGELFF
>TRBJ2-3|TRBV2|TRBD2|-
TGTGCCAGCAGTGAAGCGACGGGGGGGGGCACAGATACGCAGTATTTT
CASSEATGGGTDTQYF
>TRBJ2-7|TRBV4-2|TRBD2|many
TGTGCCAGCAGCCAAGATGGTGAGGGAGGGATTTGCTCCTACGAGCAGTACTTC
CASSQDGEGGICSYEQYF
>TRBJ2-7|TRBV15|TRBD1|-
TGTGCCACCAGCAGAGATCACAGGGGCTACGAGCAGTACTTC
CATSRDHRGYEQYF
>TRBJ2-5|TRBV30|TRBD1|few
TGTGCCTGGAGTGTAGACAGGGGGAAGGAGACCCAGTACTTC
CAWSVDRGKETQYF
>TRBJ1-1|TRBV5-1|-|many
TGCGCCAGCTTAGGAATTTCCAACACTGAAGCTTTCTTT
CASLGISNTEAFF
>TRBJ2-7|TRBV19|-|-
TGTGCCAGTAGCGAGGGGGCCTACGAGCAGTACTTC
CASSEGAYEQYF
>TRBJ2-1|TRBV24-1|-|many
TGTGCCACCAGTAGGGGGAATAATGAGCAGTTCTTC
CATSRGNNEQFF
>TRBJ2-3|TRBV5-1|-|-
TGCGCCAGCAGCTTAAGTTCAATAGCGCAAACTAGCACAGATACGCAGTATTTT
CASSLSSIAQTSTDTQYF
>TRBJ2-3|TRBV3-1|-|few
TGTGCCAGCAGCCAAGGTGGACCCAGAATAGGGCCCCTCACAGATACGCAGTATTTT
CASSQGGPRIGPLTDTQYF